This is a list of T cell receptor beta chains from one sample in a study of T cell responses to AZD1222 COVID-19 vaccine. Data came from immunoSEQ multiplex PCR; TCRdb stores just in-frame clones and leaves some out. The sample consists of about 100,000 clones, approximately 87% of them appearing once. The sequencing used peripheral blood, collected on day 0 of MenACWY control vaccination. Every receptor here comes from an adult in good health. The CDR3 runs from the conserved cysteine through the conserved F or W. Each record gives: CDR3 length, D gene, V gene, J gene, clone size, CDR3 protein, CDR3 DNA. A D gene is named only where the DNA matches it firmly. Size is omitted from some rows. Given values are once, few, many or a class for expanded clones.

>15|.|TRBV30|TRBJ2-7|.
CAWSGSSATTYEQYF
TGTGCCTGGAGTGGGTCTAGCGCGACCACCTACGAGCAGTACTTC
>12|.|TRBV12-3/TRBV12-4|TRBJ2-7|.
CASRTGPYEQYF
TGTGCCAGCAGGACAGGACCCTACGAGCAGTACTTC
>17|TRBD1|TRBV4-1|TRBJ2-2|.
CASSPRDRGRSAGELFF
TGCGCCAGCAGCCCGAGGGACAGGGGGCGCTCGGCCGGGGAGCTGTTTTTT
>13|.|TRBV2|TRBJ2-1|.
CASSVRSRDEQFF
TGTGCCAGCAGTGTCCGCTCTAGGGACGAGCAGTTCTTC
>16|.|TRBV7-7|TRBJ1-2|.
CASSLSGEVIYHGYTF
TGTGCTAGCAGCTTGTCAGGGGAAGTAATTTATCATGGCTACACCTTC
>14|TRBD1|TRBV5-1|TRBJ1-5|.
CASSDGTGEQPQHF
TGCGCCAGCAGCGATGGGACAGGGGAACAGCCCCAGCATTTT
>14|TRBD1|TRBV11-2|TRBJ1-2|.
CASSPGQGARGYTF
TGTGCCAGCAGCCCGGGACAGGGGGCGCGTGGCTACACCTTC
>11|.|TRBV23-1|TRBJ2-1|.
CASSPCNEQFF
TGCGCCAGCAGTCCTTGCAATGAGCAGTTCTTC
>14|.|TRBV7-8|TRBJ2-7|once
CASSHRTTLGEQYF
TGTGCCAGCAGCCACCGGACCACCCTGGGAGAGCAGTACTTC
>15|.|TRBV6-5|TRBJ1-4|.
CASTTGGRIGEKLFF
TGTGCCAGCACCACCGGAGGAAGGATTGGCGAAAAACTGTTTTTT
>16|.|TRBV14|TRBJ2-2|.
CASSQVSPRSGGELFF
TGTGCCAGCAGCCAAGTTAGCCCCCGAAGTGGCGGGGAGCTGTTTTTT
>14|TRBD2|TRBV28|TRBJ2-7|.
CASSFSGRAYEQYF
TGTGCCAGCAGTTTTAGCGGGAGGGCGTACGAGCAGTACTTC
>14|.|TRBV6-2/TRBV6-3|TRBJ2-7|.
CASSFSESSYEQYF
TGTGCCAGCAGCTTCAGCGAGAGCTCCTACGAGCAGTACTTC
>20|TRBD2|TRBV3-1/TRBV3-2|TRBJ2-1|.
CASSQDLPGLAGGPWNEQFF
TGTGCCAGCAGCCAAGATTTGCCGGGACTAGCGGGGGGGCCGTGGAATGAGCAGTTCTTC
>13|.|TRBV2|TRBJ2-5|.
CASKRGEQETQYF
TGTGCCAGCAAGAGAGGAGAACAAGAGACCCAGTACTTC
>15|.|TRBV18|TRBJ1-2|.
CASSPPAGLTYGYTF
TGTGCCAGCTCACCACCGGCAGGCCTCACCTATGGCTACACCTTC
>17|TRBD1|TRBV3-1/TRBV3-2|TRBJ2-2|.
CASSQAGQGTNTGELFF
TGTGCCAGCAGCCAAGCGGGACAGGGGACGAACACCGGGGAGCTGTTTTTT
>16|.|TRBV6-5|TRBJ1-3|once
CASSYEGGPTGNTIYF
TGTGCCAGCAGTTACGAGGGCGGGCCCACTGGAAACACCATATATTTT
>13|.|TRBV5-4|TRBJ1-3|.
CASTIQPGNTIYF
TGTGCCAGCACCATCCAGCCCGGAAACACCATATATTTT
>13|.|TRBV18|TRBJ2-7|.
CASSRLERYEQYF
TGTGCCAGCTCACGACTGGAGAGATACGAGCAGTACTTC
>18|.|TRBV5-6|TRBJ1-2|.
CASSLRTAKIQIIYGYTF
TGTGCCAGCAGCTTGAGGACCGCCAAAATCCAGATTATCTATGGCTACACCTTC
>14|.|TRBV24-1|TRBJ2-2|.
CATSDPHATGELFF
TGTGCCACCAGTGACCCACACGCTACCGGGGAGCTGTTTTTT